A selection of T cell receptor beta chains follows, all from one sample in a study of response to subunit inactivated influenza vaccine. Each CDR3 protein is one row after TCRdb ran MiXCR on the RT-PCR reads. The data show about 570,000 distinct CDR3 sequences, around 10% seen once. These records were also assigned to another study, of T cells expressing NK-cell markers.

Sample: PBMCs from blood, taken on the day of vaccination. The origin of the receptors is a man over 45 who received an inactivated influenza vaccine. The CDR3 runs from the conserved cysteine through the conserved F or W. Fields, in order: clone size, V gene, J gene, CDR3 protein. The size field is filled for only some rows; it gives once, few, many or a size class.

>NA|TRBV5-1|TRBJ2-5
CASSLGQGVVETQYF
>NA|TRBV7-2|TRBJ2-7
CASSSGPGTEQYF
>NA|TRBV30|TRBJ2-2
CAWSVHLAGETNTGELFF
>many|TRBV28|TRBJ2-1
CASSLSGTLYNEQFF
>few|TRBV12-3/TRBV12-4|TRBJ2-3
CASSSAGVIDTQYF
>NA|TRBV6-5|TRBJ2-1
CASSYASGNEQFF
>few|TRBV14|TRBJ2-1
CASSPRPGLADYNEQFF
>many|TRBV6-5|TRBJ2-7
CASSYRRDSNEQYF
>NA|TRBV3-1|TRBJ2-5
CASSQVLGSEETQYF
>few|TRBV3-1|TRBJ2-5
CASSFRLGETQYF